The sequence of this T cell receptor (beta chain) was determined in a study of naive and memory T cell subsets. The beta constant-region primer was an equimolar mix of two oligonucleotides covering TRBC1 and TRBC2. Nested alpha and beta constant-region primers with the SP2 primer drove four PCR rounds on ligated cDNA. TCRdb fed the UMI-ligation and nested PCR reads into MiXCR, producing one record per CDR3 protein. The table shows tens of thousands of distinct CDR3 sequences, with around 18% occurring only once. This clonotype was seen only a few times. What it binds is not known. Findings of the study overall: Over 95% of naive TCR sequences appeared only once after error correction, unlike memory subsets.

The CDR3 has 14 residues. The V segment lost 6 bases and the J segment 1 base; nucleotides outside the gene matches: 5. The clonotype originates from a human donor in good health. The genes are TRBV12-3 or TRBV12-4 and TRBJ1-2; 7 bases are shared with TRBD1. Material for sequencing was effector memory CD4+ T cells from blood. Indicated subset: effector memory, CD45RA- CD27-. CDR3 loop: CASSTGQLNYGYTF. The DNA for the CDR3 is TGTGCCAGCAGCACGGGACAGCTTAACTATGGCTACACCTTC.